The T cell receptor beta chain under discussion was sequenced for a study of blood T cell dynamics during melanoma immunotherapy. Study-level background: First-line therapy was either pembrolizumab or nivolumab with ipilimumab for metastatic melanoma.

Time point of the sample: week 3, after first cycle of checkpoint inhibitor. Samples come from before therapy and from week 3 after the first blockade cycle. Trimming removed 0 bases from V and 4 bases from J, with 9 bases in between. Looked up from germline, CDR1 is SGDLS and CDR2 is YYNGEE. This CDR3 is built from 14 residues. Produced via immunoSEQ multiplex PCR; TCRdb's table is partial and in-frame only. The sample contains approximately 10,000 clones, about 88% of which appear only once. The chain links TRBV9 to TRBJ2-3; D gene ambiguous. Here the sequenced sample was blood, taken from a patient treated with checkpoint blockade. This receptor was taken from a human donor with melanoma. CDR3 in amino acids: CASSVVGKSDTQYF. The CDR3, as DNA: TGTGCCAGCAGCGTAGTTGGGAAATCAGATACGCAGTATTTT.